This T cell receptor beta chain was sequenced for a study of cytomegalovirus exposure and HLA in healthy donors. The V end was cut by 2 bases, the J end by 2 bases, with 8 bases between. The germline V gene has CDR1 MNHEY and CDR2 SVGAGI. CDR3 length equals 14 residues. Both 60 Vbeta primers and 13 Jbeta primers went into the PCR. TCRdb keeps only in-frame clones here, not all; method: immunoSEQ multiplex PCR. The sample contains fewer than 200,000 clones, 65% to 85% of which appear only once. The rearrangement uses TRBV6-5 and TRBJ2-3, with a weak D call TRBD1 (5 bases). The sequenced sample consisted of PBMCs. The TCR comes from a man aged 55 to 70 in good health and CMV-seronegative. CDR3 DNA: TGTGCCAGCAGTTACCAGGGATACACAGATACGCAGTATTTT. Translation: CASSYQGYTDTQYF.